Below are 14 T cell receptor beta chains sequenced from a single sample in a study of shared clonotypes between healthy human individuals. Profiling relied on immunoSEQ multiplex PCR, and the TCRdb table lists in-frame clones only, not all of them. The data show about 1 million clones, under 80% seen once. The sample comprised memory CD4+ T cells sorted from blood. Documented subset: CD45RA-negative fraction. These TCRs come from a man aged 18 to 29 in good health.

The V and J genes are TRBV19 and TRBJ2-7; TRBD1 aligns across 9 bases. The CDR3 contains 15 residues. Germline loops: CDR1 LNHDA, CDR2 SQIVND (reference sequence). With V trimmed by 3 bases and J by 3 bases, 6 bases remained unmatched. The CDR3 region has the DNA TGTGCCAGTAGTATGTGGACAGGGGAGGGCTACGAGCAGTACTTC. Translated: CASSMWTGEGYEQYF. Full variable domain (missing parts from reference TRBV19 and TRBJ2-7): DGGITQSPKYLFRKEGQNVTLSCEQNLNHDAMYWYRQDPGQGLRLIYYSQIVNDFQKGDIAEGYSVSREKKESFPLTVTSAQKNPTAFYLCASSMWTGEGYEQYFGPGTRLTVT.

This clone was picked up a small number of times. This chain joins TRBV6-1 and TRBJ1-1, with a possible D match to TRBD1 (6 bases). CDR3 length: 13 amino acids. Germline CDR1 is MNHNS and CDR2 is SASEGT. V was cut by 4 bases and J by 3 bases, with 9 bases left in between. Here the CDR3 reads CASSGPGDTEAFF. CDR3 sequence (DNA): TGTGCCAGCAGTGGCCCAGGGGACACTGAAGCTTTCTTT.

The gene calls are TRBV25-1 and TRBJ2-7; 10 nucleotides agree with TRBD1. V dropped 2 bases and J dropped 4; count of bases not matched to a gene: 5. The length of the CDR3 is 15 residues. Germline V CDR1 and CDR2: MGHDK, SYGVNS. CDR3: CASSEQTGGAYEQYF. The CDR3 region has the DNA TGTGCCAGCAGTGAACAGACAGGGGGCGCTTACGAGCAGTACTTC.

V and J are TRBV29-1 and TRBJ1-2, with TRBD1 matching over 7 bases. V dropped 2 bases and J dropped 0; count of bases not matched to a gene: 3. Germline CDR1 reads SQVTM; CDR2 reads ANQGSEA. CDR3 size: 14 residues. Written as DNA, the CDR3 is TGCAGCGTTGAAAAGCAGGGGGCTAACTATGGCTACACCTTC. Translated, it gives CSVEKQGANYGYTF.

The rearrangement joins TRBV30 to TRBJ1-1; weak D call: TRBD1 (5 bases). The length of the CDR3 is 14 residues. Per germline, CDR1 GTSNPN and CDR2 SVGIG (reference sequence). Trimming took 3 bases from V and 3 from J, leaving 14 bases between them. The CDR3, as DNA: TGTGCCTGGAGCCCCAGGGCGCGATACACTGAAGCTTTCTTT. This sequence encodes CAWSPRARYTEAFF.

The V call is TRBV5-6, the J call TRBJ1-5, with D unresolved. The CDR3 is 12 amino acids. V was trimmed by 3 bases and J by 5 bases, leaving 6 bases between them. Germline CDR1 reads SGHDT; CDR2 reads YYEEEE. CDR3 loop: CASSSLYQPQHF. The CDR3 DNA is TGTGCCAGCAGCTCCCTATATCAGCCCCAGCATTTT.

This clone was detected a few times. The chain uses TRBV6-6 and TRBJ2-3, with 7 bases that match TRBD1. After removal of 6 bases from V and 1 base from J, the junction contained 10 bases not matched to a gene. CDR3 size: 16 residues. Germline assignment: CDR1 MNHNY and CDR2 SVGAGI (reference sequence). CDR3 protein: CASRTGLFRGTDTQYF. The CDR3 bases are TGTGCCAGCAGGACAGGGCTGTTTCGGGGCACAGATACGCAGTATTTT.

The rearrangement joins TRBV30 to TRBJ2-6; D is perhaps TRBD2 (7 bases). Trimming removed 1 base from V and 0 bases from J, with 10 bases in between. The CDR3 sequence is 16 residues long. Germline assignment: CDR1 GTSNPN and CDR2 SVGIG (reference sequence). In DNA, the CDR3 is TGTGCCTGGAGTGCCGGGGGGCTCTCTGGGGCCAACGTCCTGACTTTC. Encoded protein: CAWSAGGLSGANVLTF.

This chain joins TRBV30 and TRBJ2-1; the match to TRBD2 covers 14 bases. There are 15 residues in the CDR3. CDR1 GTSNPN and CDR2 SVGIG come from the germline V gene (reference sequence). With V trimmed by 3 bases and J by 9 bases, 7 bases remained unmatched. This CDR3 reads CAWRRLAGGQGEQFF. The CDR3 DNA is TGTGCCTGGAGGAGACTAGCGGGGGGGCAGGGTGAGCAGTTCTTC. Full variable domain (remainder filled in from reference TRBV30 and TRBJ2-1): SQTIHQWPATLVQPVGSPLSLECTVEGTSNPNLYWYRQAAGRGLQLLFYSVGIGQISSEVPQNLSASRPQDRQFILSSKKLLLSDSGFYLCAWRRLAGGQGEQFFGPGTRLTVL.

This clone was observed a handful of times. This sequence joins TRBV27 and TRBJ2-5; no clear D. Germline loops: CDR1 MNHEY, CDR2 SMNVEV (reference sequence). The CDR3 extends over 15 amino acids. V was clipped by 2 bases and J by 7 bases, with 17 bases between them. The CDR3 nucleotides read TGTGCCAGCAGTTTAAATGGTAGGACGCTGTGGACCCAGTACTTC. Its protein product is CASSLNGRTLWTQYF.

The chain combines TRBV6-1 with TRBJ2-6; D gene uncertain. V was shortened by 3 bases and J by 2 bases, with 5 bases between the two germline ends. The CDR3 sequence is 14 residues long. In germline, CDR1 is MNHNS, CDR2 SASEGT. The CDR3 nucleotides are TGTGCCAGCAGTGAGCCGGCTGGGGCCAACGTCCTGACTTTC. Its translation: CASSEPAGANVLTF.

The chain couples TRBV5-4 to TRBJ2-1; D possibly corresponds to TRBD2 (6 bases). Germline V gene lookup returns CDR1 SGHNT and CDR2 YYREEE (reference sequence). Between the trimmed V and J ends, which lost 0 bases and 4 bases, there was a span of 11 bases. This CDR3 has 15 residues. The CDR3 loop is CASSLAASAYNEQFF. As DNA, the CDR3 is TGTGCCAGCAGCTTGGCGGCTAGCGCGTACAATGAGCAGTTCTTC.

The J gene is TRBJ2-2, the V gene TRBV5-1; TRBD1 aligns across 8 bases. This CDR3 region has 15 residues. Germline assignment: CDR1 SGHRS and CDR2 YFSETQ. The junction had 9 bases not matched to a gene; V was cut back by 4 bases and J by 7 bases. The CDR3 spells CASSGRTTGDGELFF. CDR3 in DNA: TGCGCCAGCAGCGGACGGACGACAGGGGACGGGGAGCTGTTTTTT.

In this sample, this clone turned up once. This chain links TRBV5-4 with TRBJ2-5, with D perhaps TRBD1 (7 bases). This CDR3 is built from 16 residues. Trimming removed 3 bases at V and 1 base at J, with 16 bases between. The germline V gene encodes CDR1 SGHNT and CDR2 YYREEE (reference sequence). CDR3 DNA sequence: TGTGCCAGCAGCTCACCCGCAGGGGGGCTCCAAGAGACCCAGTACTTC. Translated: CASSSPAGGLQETQYF.